The 5 T cell receptor beta chains given below trace back to one sample, sequenced in a study of blood T cell repertoires in COVID-19. Sequencing was performed with immunoSEQ multiplex PCR; in TCRdb, only in-frame clones are kept and a portion is missing. This repertoire shows some 160,000 clones, approximately 79% found once; its top ten account for under 20%. Sequenced: PBMCs or T cells enriched from blood (not recorded which). Receptor source: a woman aged 70 to 79 in a cohort exposed to, infected with or recovered from COVID-19 (not recorded which).

V usage is TRBV28 and J usage is TRBJ2-3; no clear D. CDR1 and CDR2 from the germline V gene are MDHEN and SYDVKM. V shed 5 bases and J shed 2 bases, with 8 bases lying between them. The CDR3 sequence is 13 residues long. The CDR3 is CASSLQYTDTQYF. As DNA, the CDR3 is TGTGCCAGCAGTCTCCAGTACACAGATACGCAGTATTTT.

The V call is TRBV2, the J call TRBJ1-3; tentatively, D is TRBD1 (5 bases). The CDR3 runs to 15 residues. From germline, CDR1 is SNHLY and CDR2 FYNNEI. V was trimmed by 6 bases and J by 0 bases, leaving 12 bases between them. CDR3 in amino acids: CASSPQAPSGNTIYF. The CDR3 DNA sequence: TGTGCCAGCAGCCCACAGGCTCCCTCTGGAAACACCATATATTTT.

The chain recombines TRBV4-1 with TRBJ1-2; possibly TRBD1 for D (6 bases). This CDR3 contains 15 residues. Trimming took 4 bases from V and 6 from J, leaving 18 bases between them. The germline V gene encodes CDR1 MGHRA and CDR2 YSYEKL. CDR3 region: CASSRERSGVNGYTF. The CDR3 bases are TGCGCCAGCAGCCGGGAGAGGTCAGGGGTAAATGGCTACACCTTC.

CDR3 sequence (DNA): TGTGCCAGCAGAGAACCGACGACAGCTAACACTGAAGCTTTCTTT. Translating gives CASREPTTANTEAFF. V usage is TRBV28 and J usage is TRBJ1-1; perhaps TRBD1 as D (5 bases). CDR3 size: 15 residues. Germline V CDR1 and CDR2: MDHEN, SYDVKM. The V end lost 6 bases, the J end lost 2 bases, and 16 bases lay between the germline ends.

The rearrangement uses TRBV2 and TRBJ1-5; TRBD1 agrees at 7 bases. Germline-derived CDR1 and CDR2 are SNHLY and FYNNEI. CDR3 length: 13 residues. V lost 9 bases to trimming and J lost 4 bases; unmatched junction nucleotides: 6. The chain's CDR3 is CASSRDRNQPQHF. As DNA, the CDR3 is TGTGCCAGTTCAAGGGACAGAAATCAGCCCCAGCATTTT.